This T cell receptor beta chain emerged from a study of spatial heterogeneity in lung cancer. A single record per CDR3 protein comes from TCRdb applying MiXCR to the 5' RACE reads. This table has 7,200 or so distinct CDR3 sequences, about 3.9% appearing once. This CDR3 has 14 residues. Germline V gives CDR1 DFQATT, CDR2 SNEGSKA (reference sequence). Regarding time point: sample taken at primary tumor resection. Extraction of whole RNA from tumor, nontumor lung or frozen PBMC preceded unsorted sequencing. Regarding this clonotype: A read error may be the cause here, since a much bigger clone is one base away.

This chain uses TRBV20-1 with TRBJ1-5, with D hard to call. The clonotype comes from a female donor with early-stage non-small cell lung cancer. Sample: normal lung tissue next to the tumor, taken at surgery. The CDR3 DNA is TGCGGTGCTATGGAGCCCAGACCTAATCAGCCCCAGCATTTT. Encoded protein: CGAMEPRPNQPQHF.